This TCR beta chain was retrieved from a study of blood T cell repertoires in COVID-19. As for the study in general: The study drew acute and convalescent COVID-19 samples from the United States, Italy and Spain. The cDNA or gDNA used as material had been derived from T cells, B-cell-depleted T cells, or PBMCs.

Per the authors' pipeline: Scientists estimated how many nucleated cells there were by amplifying reference gene primers. Sequencing was performed with immunoSEQ multiplex PCR; in TCRdb, only in-frame clones are kept and a portion is missing. For V, J and clone size, that table is used; D and trimming come from the DNA. The table records approximately 220,000 clones, less than 90% of them present only once. The CDR3 contains 15 residues. Germline CDR1 and CDR2: LNHDA and SQIVND (reference sequence). Trimming cost V 3 bases and J 4 bases; bases outside gene matches: 4. V and J are TRBV19 and TRBJ1-3; 9 bases match TRBD1. The sequencing input was peripheral blood. This clonotype was sampled from a woman in her fifties or sixties who had recovered from COVID-19. Written as DNA, the CDR3 is TGTGCCAGTAGTATCCGGACAGGGGAAGGAAACACCATATATTTT. Residues: CASSIRTGEGNTIYF.